The clone carrying this T cell receptor beta chain was counted a few times. What it recognizes is unknown. The sample originates from a study of cytomegalovirus exposure and HLA in healthy donors. Study overall: An early release of data contained 70 million to 95 million unique TCRs, which came from HLA-typed donors. General study findings and limits: Other equally common chains were less clonally expanded than HLA-associated TCR beta chains, a later analysis showed.

Germline V gene lookup returns CDR1 LGHNA and CDR2 YSLEER. The CDR3 loop spans 15 amino acids. The ends lost 3 bases at V and 4 bases at J; junction bases unmatched: 3. This PCR relied on a set of 60 Vbeta primers and 13 Jbeta primers. Generated by immunoSEQ multiplex PCR, the TCRdb table keeps only in-frame clones and is missing some. The sample yields 160,000 or so clones, about 85% seen once. The TCR originated in a young woman in good health and CMV-seronegative. This chain joins TRBV4-3 and TRBJ2-6; 7 bases line up with TRBD1. Sample: PBMCs. The CDR3, as DNA: TGCGCCAGCAGCCAGACAGGGTTGGGGGCCAACGTCCTGACTTTC. It encodes CASSQTGLGANVLTF.